The 16 T cell receptor beta chains below come from one sample, sequenced in a study of response to subunit inactivated influenza vaccine (dated by TCRdb to the late 2010s). The library was produced with RT-PCR. Sequencing was carried out with an Illumina HiSeq 2500. Clones were called with MiXCR by TCRdb after fastp trimmed the public reads at Q25, and only in-frame beta chains were retained. One record per CDR3 amino acid sequence lists the most common genes and DNA. The sample data list around 520,000 distinct CDR3 sequences, and 25% of these were observed just once. The ten largest clones capture approximately 2% of the sample. Sequencing was performed on CD4+ T cells sorted from PBMCs, taken about 5 days after vaccination. These receptors came from a man aged 45 to 65 who received an inactivated influenza vaccine. Donor details come from another sample of the same person, matched by shared clones.

The chain couples TRBV24-1 to TRBJ2-1; D may be TRBD2 (6 bases). Germline CDR1 is KGHDR and CDR2 is SFDVKD. This CDR3 spans 17 amino acids. Trimming stripped 8 bases from V and 6 bases from J, with 25 bases between. The CDR3 DNA sequence: TGTGCCACCAAAGGGCAGGAGCACGGGAGCTTCGGCAATGAGCAGTTCTTC. The encoded protein is CATKGQEHGSFGNEQFF.

The genes are TRBV3-1 and TRBJ2-1; no definite D call. Germline V gene sequence: CDR1 LGHDT, CDR2 YNNKEL (reference sequence). The CDR3 runs 12 residues. Trimming removed 4 bases from V and 9 bases from J, with 10 bases in between. In DNA, the CDR3 is TGTGCCAGCAGCCGACGGACGGGTGAGCAGTTCTTC. This sequence encodes CASSRRTGEQFF.

The rearrangement uses TRBV2 and TRBJ2-7; 12 positions match TRBD1. The trim removed 7 bases at V and 4 bases at J, leaving 5 bases unmatched. Germline values: CDR1 SNHLY, CDR2 FYNNEI. There are 14 residues in the CDR3. The CDR3 loop reads CASTGTGGAYEQYF. Here the CDR3 DNA reads TGTGCCAGCACCGGGACAGGGGGCGCGTACGAGCAGTACTTC.

The rearrangement joins TRBV7-9 to TRBJ2-2, with TRBD2 matching over 9 bases. Trimming removed 4 bases from V and 7 bases from J; junction bases left unmatched: 10. From germline, CDR1 is SEHNR and CDR2 FQNEAQ (reference sequence). This CDR3 is 16 amino acids long. Written as DNA, the CDR3 is TGTGCCAGCAGCTCCGTGGCGGGAGGGCCCGGCGGGGAGCTGTTTTTT. Encoded protein: CASSSVAGGPGGELFF.

This clonotype was seen only once. This chain connects TRBV14 to TRBJ2-1; 15 nucleotides line up with TRBD2. With 4 bases clipped from V and 15 bases from J, the junction kept 7 bases outside the gene matches. Germline V CDR1 and CDR2: SGHDN, FVKESK. The CDR3 covers 14 residues. CDR3 residues: CASSRTSGRAVWFF. CDR3 nucleotide sequence: TGTGCCAGCAGCCGGACTAGCGGGAGGGCCGTGTGGTTCTTC.

This clonotype was detected ten times or more. The rearrangement joins TRBV10-3 to TRBJ2-7, with D possibly TRBD1 on 6 matching bases. CDR3 size: 14 residues. The germline V gene encodes CDR1 ENHRY and CDR2 SYGVKD. V was shortened by 2 bases and J by 6 bases, with 14 bases between the two germline ends. The CDR3 here is CAISEGRGRSEQYF. CDR3 DNA sequence: TGTGCCATCAGTGAGGGCAGGGGCCGCAGCGAGCAGTACTTC.

The gene calls are TRBV4-2 and TRBJ2-5, with unresolved D. V lost 1 base and J 5 bases, leaving 11 bases between the germline ends. Germline V CDR1 and CDR2: LGHNA, YNFKEQ. CDR3 length equals 14 residues. CDR3 in DNA: TGTGCCAGCAGCCAAGTCCAGGTTGCGGAGACCCAGTACTTC. Protein sequence: CASSQVQVAETQYF.

The chain uses TRBV6-1 and TRBJ2-2; 9 nucleotides agree with TRBD2. CDR1 and CDR2 from the germline V gene are MNHNS and SASEGT. The CDR3 covers 15 residues. V lost 1 base, J lost 7 bases, and 4 bases stayed unmatched. The CDR3 spells CASSEVRGGRGELFF. The CDR3 DNA reads TGTGCCAGCAGTGAAGTGCGGGGGGGCCGCGGGGAGCTGTTTTTT.

The V gene is TRBV6-2 or TRBV6-3, the J gene TRBJ2-7; TRBD2 is a possible D gene (5 bases). The V gene lost 6 bases and the J gene lost 0 bases, with 15 bases spanning the gap. Germline CDR1 reads MNHEY; CDR2 reads SVGEGT. The CDR3 has 15 amino acids. The CDR3 bases are TGTGCCAGCAGCCTCTTTAGCGCAAGCTCCTACGAGCAGTACTTC. Its translation is CASSLFSASSYEQYF.

The rearrangement links TRBV20-1 to TRBJ2-1; a weak D match, TRBD2 (6 bases). CDR1 is DFQATT, CDR2 SNEGSKA, per germline (reference sequence). The CDR3 loop spans 17 amino acids. Between the trimmed V and J ends, which lost 1 base and 0 bases, there was a span of 16 bases. CDR3 protein: CSARGIASDSSYNEQFF. CDR3 nucleotides: TGCAGTGCTAGAGGGATTGCTAGCGACAGCTCCTACAATGAGCAGTTCTTC.

The table lists this clonotype with a few counts. V is TRBV25-1 and J is TRBJ1-2; tentatively, D is TRBD1 (6 bases). V was cut by 5 bases and J by 4 bases, with 11 bases left in between. The CDR3 has 13 residues. The germline CDR1 and CDR2 sequences are MGHDK and SYGVNS. The CDR3: CASSYKGGYGYTF. The CDR3 DNA is TGTGCCAGCAGTTATAAGGGGGGCTATGGCTACACCTTC.

This clonotype was detected a few times. The chain combines TRBV7-9 with TRBJ2-3, with D possibly called TRBD1 or TRBD2 (6 bases each). CDR1 SEHNR and CDR2 FQNEAQ come from the germline V gene (reference sequence). V was pared by 7 bases and J by 0 bases, with 8 bases between. The CDR3 covers 13 residues. The CDR3, as DNA: TGTGCCAGCACCGGGGGCAGCACAGATACGCAGTATTTT. Its translation is CASTGGSTDTQYF.

This clonotype showed up just a few times. This chain links TRBV5-1 with TRBJ1-4; no definite D call. This CDR3 is built from 15 residues. Germline values: CDR1 SGHRS, CDR2 YFSETQ. Trimming removed 2 bases from V and 4 bases from J, with 12 bases in between. In DNA, the CDR3 is TGCGCCAGCAGCTTAGAAGGACGGAGTAATGAAAAACTGTTTTTT. It is translated as CASSLEGRSNEKLFF.

J is TRBJ2-7 and V is TRBV20-1; 8 nucleotides align to TRBD1. The CDR3 consists of 13 residues. Germline V gene data show CDR1 as DFQATT and CDR2 as SNEGSKA (reference sequence). With 5 bases clipped from V and 2 bases from J, the junction kept 5 bases outside the gene matches. In nucleotides, the CDR3 is TGCAGTGCTGTTACAGGGGGTACCTACGAGCAGTACTTC. Protein product: CSAVTGGTYEQYF.

The rearrangement links TRBV6-2 or TRBV6-3 to TRBJ2-1; D gene unclear. The CDR3 spans 13 residues. Trimming removed 1 base from V and 9 bases from J, with 10 bases in between. In germline, CDR1 is MNHEY, CDR2 SVGEGT. The CDR3 protein is CASSYLVSTEQFF. CDR3 DNA sequence: TGTGCCAGCAGTTACTTGGTTTCCACTGAGCAGTTCTTC.

In regard to this clonotype: A much larger clonotype is one base distant, so this may be a read error. V and J are TRBV20-1 and TRBJ2-3; TRBD2 matches at 9 bases. CDR1 DFQATT and CDR2 SNEGSKA come from the germline V gene (reference sequence). The CDR3 runs to 15 residues. The CDR3 region is CCARDEGLASDTQYF. The CDR3 nucleotides are TGCTGTGCTAGAGATGAGGGACTAGCCTCAGATACGCAGTATTTT.